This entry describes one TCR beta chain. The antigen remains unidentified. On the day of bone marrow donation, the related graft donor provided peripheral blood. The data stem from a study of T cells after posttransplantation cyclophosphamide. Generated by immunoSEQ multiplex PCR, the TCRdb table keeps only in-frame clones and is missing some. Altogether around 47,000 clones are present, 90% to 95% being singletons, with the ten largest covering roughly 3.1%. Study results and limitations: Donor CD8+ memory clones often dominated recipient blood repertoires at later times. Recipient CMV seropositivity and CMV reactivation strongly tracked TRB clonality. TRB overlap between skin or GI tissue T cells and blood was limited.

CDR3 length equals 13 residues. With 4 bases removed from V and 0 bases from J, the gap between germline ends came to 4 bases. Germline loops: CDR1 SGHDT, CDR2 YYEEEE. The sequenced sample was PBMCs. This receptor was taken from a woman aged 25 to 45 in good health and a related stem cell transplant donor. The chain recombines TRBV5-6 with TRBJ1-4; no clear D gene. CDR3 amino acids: CASSLPTNEKLFF. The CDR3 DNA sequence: TGTGCCAGCAGCCTCCCAACTAATGAAAAACTGTTTTTT.